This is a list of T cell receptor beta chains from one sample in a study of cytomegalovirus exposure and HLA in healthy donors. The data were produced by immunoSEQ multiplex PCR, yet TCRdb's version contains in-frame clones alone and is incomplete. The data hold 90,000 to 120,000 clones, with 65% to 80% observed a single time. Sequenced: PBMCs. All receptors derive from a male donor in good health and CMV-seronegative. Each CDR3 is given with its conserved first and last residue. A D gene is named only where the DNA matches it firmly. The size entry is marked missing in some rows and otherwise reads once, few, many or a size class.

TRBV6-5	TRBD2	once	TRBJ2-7	CASRRSGLGNYEQYF	TGTGCCAGCAGACGTTCGGGACTAGGGAACTACGAGCAGTACTTC
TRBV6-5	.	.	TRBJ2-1	CASSYAGAAIYNEQFF	TGTGCCAGCAGTTACGCGGGCGCTGCGATCTACAATGAGCAGTTCTTC
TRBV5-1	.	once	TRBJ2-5	CASSSETQYF	TGCGCCAGCAGCAGCGAGACCCAGTACTTC
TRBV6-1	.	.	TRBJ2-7	CASSPGHLSYEQYF	TGTGCCAGCAGCCCGGGACACCTCTCCTACGAGCAGTACTTC
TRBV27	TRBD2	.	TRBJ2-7	CASSLWTSGKGEQYF	TGTGCCAGCAGTCTCTGGACTAGCGGGAAAGGTGAGCAGTACTTC
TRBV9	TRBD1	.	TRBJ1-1	CASSVGQGVTEAFF	TGTGCCAGCAGCGTAGGCCAGGGGGTAACTGAAGCTTTCTTT
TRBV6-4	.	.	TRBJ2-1	CASSDSAAVREQFF	TGTGCCAGCAGTGACTCCGCGGCTGTCCGGGAGCAGTTCTTC
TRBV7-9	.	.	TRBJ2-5	CASSYVDQGETQYF	TGTGCCAGCAGCTACGTGGACCAGGGGGAGACCCAGTACTTC
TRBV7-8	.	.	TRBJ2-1	CASSYAYGNYNEQFF	TGTGCCAGCAGCTACGCGTACGGGAACTACAATGAGCAGTTCTTC
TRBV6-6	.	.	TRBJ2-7	CATSTGYEQYF	TGTGCCACCTCCACAGGCTACGAGCAGTACTTC
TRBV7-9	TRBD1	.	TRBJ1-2	CASSFAQGGGYTF	TGTGCCAGCAGCTTTGCGCAGGGGGGTGGCTACACCTTC
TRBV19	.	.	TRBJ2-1	CATSRGNSYNEQFF	TGTGCCACATCCCGGGGGAACTCCTACAATGAGCAGTTCTTC
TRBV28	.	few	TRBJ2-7	CASSSPLSGEYF	TGTGCCAGCAGTTCCCCCCTTTCCGGGGAGTACTTC
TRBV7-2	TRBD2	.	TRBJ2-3	CASSYGLAGELSTDTQYF	TGTGCCAGCAGCTATGGACTAGCGGGAGAGCTAAGCACAGATACGCAGTATTTT
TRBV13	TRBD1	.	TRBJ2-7	CASTSQGQKPYEQYF	TGTGCCAGCACCAGCCAGGGACAGAAACCCTACGAGCAGTACTTC
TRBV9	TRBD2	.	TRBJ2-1	CASTPGTSVYNEQFF	TGTGCCAGCACCCCCGGGACTAGCGTCTACAATGAGCAGTTCTTC
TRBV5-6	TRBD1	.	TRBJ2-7	CASSGDRYEQYF	TGTGCCAGCAGCGGGGACAGGTACGAGCAGTACTTC
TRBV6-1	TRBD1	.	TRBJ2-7	CASSEFGTGTYEQYF	TGTGCCAGCAGTGAATTCGGGACAGGGACCTACGAGCAGTACTTC
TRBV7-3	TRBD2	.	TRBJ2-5	CASSRSGRSGETQYF	TGTGCCAGCAGCCGTAGCGGGAGGAGTGGGGAGACCCAGTACTTC
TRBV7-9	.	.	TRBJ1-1	CASSSGTWVFF	TGTGCCAGCAGCTCCGGGACATGGGTTTTCTTT
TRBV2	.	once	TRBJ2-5	CASSAELGIVETQYF	TGTGCCAGCAGTGCCGAGTTGGGCATAGTGGAGACCCAGTACTTC
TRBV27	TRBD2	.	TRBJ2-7	CASSPSRGAGLLDEQYF	TGTGCCAGCAGCCCCTCTAGGGGAGCGGGATTGCTGGACGAGCAGTACTTC